These 19 T cell receptor beta chains were all obtained from the same sample, sequenced in a study of T cells after yellow fever vaccination. TCRdb reprocessed the 5' RACE reads via MiXCR and lists one record per CDR3 protein. The data hold 300,000 to 400,000 distinct CDR3 sequences, with about 8.7% observed a single time. The starting material was PBMCs, obtained on the day of the first yellow fever vaccination. These receptors were collected from a man in his late teens or twenties who received the YFV17D yellow fever vaccine.

This sequence joins TRBV20-1 and TRBJ1-1; D uncertain. The germline V gene encodes CDR1 DFQATT and CDR2 SNEGSKA (reference sequence). V shed 1 base and J shed 4 bases, with 7 bases lying between them. The CDR3 runs 12 residues. Here the CDR3 DNA reads TGCAGTGCTAGAGGCGGGCGCACTGAAGCTTTCTTT. It yields the protein CSARGGRTEAFF.

This clonotype turned up a few times. This sequence joins TRBV6-1 and TRBJ2-7; D is possibly TRBD1 (5 bases). The V end was cut by 5 bases, the J end by 5 bases, with 19 bases between. The CDR3 extends over 15 amino acids. Per germline, CDR1 MNHNS and CDR2 SASEGT. The CDR3 region has the DNA TGTGCCAGCAGTCATTTAACAAGGGGCTTCCACGAGCAGTACTTC. Its translation: CASSHLTRGFHEQYF.

The CDR3, as DNA: TGTGCCAGCAGCCCATATGAGTACTATGGCTACACCTTC. It specifies CASSPYEYYGYTF. This chain joins TRBV7-2 and TRBJ1-2; D call uncertain. The V end lost 5 bases, the J end lost 3 bases, and 10 bases lay between the germline ends. Germline assignment: CDR1 SGHTA and CDR2 FQGNSA. The length of the CDR3 is 13 residues.

The chain carries TRBV3-1 and TRBJ2-3, with 13 bases fitting TRBD2. The germline V gene has CDR1 LGHDT and CDR2 YNNKEL (reference sequence). The J segment lost 6 bases and the V segment lost 4 bases, leaving 13 bases of the junction unmatched. This CDR3 has 18 residues. The CDR3 DNA reads TGTGCCAGCAGCCCGAGCCGCCGGACTAGCGGGGGTCCGGATACGCAGTATTTT. Translation gives CASSPSRRTSGGPDTQYF.

The chain uses TRBV6-2 or TRBV6-3 and TRBJ2-7; 11 bases fit TRBD2. CDR3 length: 14 amino acids. Germline V lookup: CDR1 MNHEY, CDR2 SVGEGT. After removal of 4 bases from V and 3 bases from J, the junction contained 2 bases not matched to a gene. The CDR3 DNA sequence: TGTGCCAGCAGTTGGGGGACTAGCGGCTACGAGCAGTACGTC. Its protein is CASSWGTSGYEQYV.

This clonotype was seen a few times. The CDR3 DNA reads as TGCGCCAGCAGCCCTGATCGGGCGGGGACCGGGGCCAACGTCCTGACTTTC. The encoded protein is CASSPDRAGTGANVLTF. The V and J genes are TRBV4-3 and TRBJ2-6; D possibly corresponds to TRBD2 (6 bases). The CDR3 extends over 17 amino acids. Germline V CDR1 and CDR2: LGHNA, YSLEER. Trimming left V 4 bases short and J 4 bases short, with 17 bases between.

The CDR3 reads CASSGYVMDTQYF. CDR3 DNA sequence: TGTGCCAGCAGCGGTTACGTCATGGATACGCAGTATTTT. The rearrangement uses TRBV7-2 and TRBJ2-3; no clear D. The CDR3 extends over 13 amino acids. V lost 5 bases, J lost 6 bases, and 12 bases lay in between. Germline V lookup: CDR1 SGHTA, CDR2 FQGNSA.

The chain combines TRBV24-1 with TRBJ2-5; possibly TRBD1 for D (5 bases). Germline values: CDR1 KGHDR, CDR2 SFDVKD. The CDR3 is made up of 14 amino acids. Deletions cut 9 bases from V and 2 bases from J, with 15 bases between. The CDR3 spells CATGAANGQETQYF. In DNA form, the CDR3 reads TGTGCCACCGGGGCAGCCAACGGTCAAGAGACCCAGTACTTC.

This clonotype was picked up many times. The chain carries TRBV12-3 or TRBV12-4 and TRBJ2-7; the D gene is possibly TRBD2 (5 bases). The CDR3 covers 15 residues. Trimming removed 3 bases from V and 4 bases from J, with 16 bases in between. In DNA, the CDR3 is TGTGCCAGCAGTTTTCGGCCTAGCCTCAGTTACGAGCAGTACTTC. Translating it yields CASSFRPSLSYEQYF.

The CDR3 sequence is CASSFGGMGQPQHF. In DNA form, the CDR3 reads TGTGCCAGCAGTTTTGGGGGTATGGGTCAGCCCCAGCATTTT. The genes are TRBV28 and TRBJ1-5, with TRBD1 as a possible D gene (5 bases). Germline V CDR1 and CDR2: MDHEN, SYDVKM. The CDR3 is 14 amino acids. V was shortened by 3 bases and J by 6 bases, with 12 bases between the two germline ends.

CDR3 DNA sequence: TGTGCCAGCAGTTTCGGCCGGACAATTACCCTATTGGGGAATCAGCCCCAGCATTTT. Translating it yields CASSFGRTITLLGNQPQHF. The chain links TRBV12-3 or TRBV12-4 to TRBJ1-5; TRBD1 might be the D (5 bases). The CDR3 has 19 amino acids. V lost 3 bases, J lost 4 bases, and 25 bases lay in between.

The rearrangement uses TRBV20-1 and TRBJ2-5; weak D call: TRBD2 (6 bases). This CDR3 is 14 amino acids long. CDR1 DFQATT and CDR2 SNEGSKA come from the germline V gene (reference sequence). The V gene lost 3 bases and the J gene lost 2 bases, with 13 bases spanning the gap. The CDR3 coding sequence is TGCAGTGCTAGTGCGCTGGGACTTCAAGAGACCCAGTACTTC. Translation gives CSASALGLQETQYF.

This clonotype showed up just a few times. CDR3 DNA sequence: TGTGCCAGCAGTCCCCCGAGACTAGCAGCAGATACGCAGTATTTT. This codes for CASSPPRLAADTQYF. The chain is built from TRBV12-3 or TRBV12-4 and TRBJ2-3; 7 bases align to TRBD2. This CDR3 is 15 amino acids long. V shed 5 bases and J 4 bases; nucleotides not matched to a gene: 9.

This clonotype has just a few counts. The chain joins TRBV5-1 to TRBJ2-1, with TRBD2 matching over 11 bases. The CDR3 consists of 17 residues. Unmatched junction bases numbered 10, after V lost 2 bases and J lost 6 bases. Germline V gene lookup returns CDR1 SGHRS and CDR2 YFSETQ. The CDR3 loop reads CASSFAPGTSGLNEQFF. CDR3 coding DNA: TGCGCCAGCAGCTTCGCCCCAGGGACTAGCGGTCTCAATGAGCAGTTCTTC.

This clonotype was recorded only once. A much larger clone differs by one base, so this may be a read error. The chain combines TRBV5-4 with TRBJ2-5; TRBD1 is a possible D gene (6 bases). The germline V gene encodes CDR1 SGHNT and CDR2 YYREEE (reference sequence). The CDR3 runs to 15 residues. The CDR3 DNA reads as TGTGCCAGCTCCCCCAGGCAGGGGCACCAAGAGGCCCAGTACTTC. Protein sequence: CASSPRQGHQEAQYF.

This chain links TRBV12-3 or TRBV12-4 with TRBJ1-4; 7 bases match TRBD1. Trimming took 7 bases from V and 0 from J; bases not matched to a gene: 11. The CDR3 runs to 17 residues. For the CDR3, the DNA is TGTGCCAGCACAGGGGGTAGTCTTTTCTCAACTAATGAAAAACTGTTTTTT. Its protein product is CASTGGSLFSTNEKLFF.

This clonotype has ten or more counts. This chain joins TRBV6-2 or TRBV6-3 and TRBJ2-5; perhaps D is TRBD1 or TRBD2 (5 bases each). CDR1 and CDR2 from the germline V gene are MNHEY and SVGEGT. V lost 0 bases and J 4 bases, leaving 9 bases between the germline ends. The length of the CDR3 is 14 residues. The CDR3 is CASSYSSRGETQYF. In DNA form, the CDR3 reads TGTGCCAGCAGTTACTCGTCGAGGGGAGAGACCCAGTACTTC.

There are many counts of this clonotype. J is TRBJ2-5 and V is TRBV5-1, with 13 bases fitting TRBD2. The CDR3 has 15 amino acids. V dropped 0 bases and J dropped 4; count of bases not matched to a gene: 0. CDR1 and CDR2 from the germline V gene are SGHRS and YFSETQ. The chain's CDR3 is CASSLGTSGGETQYF. The CDR3, as DNA: TGCGCCAGCAGCTTGGGGACTAGCGGGGGAGAGACCCAGTACTTC.

This clonotype has more than one count but fewer than ten. The genes are TRBV20-1 and TRBJ1-6, with TRBD1 as a possible D gene (5 bases). The CDR3 has 13 amino acids. CDR1 is DFQATT, CDR2 SNEGSKA, per germline (reference sequence). V gave up 3 bases and J gave up 5 bases, with 8 bases separating them. The CDR3 loop is CSARRGDNSPLHF. In DNA form, the CDR3 reads TGCAGTGCTAGGAGGGGAGATAATTCACCCCTCCACTTT.